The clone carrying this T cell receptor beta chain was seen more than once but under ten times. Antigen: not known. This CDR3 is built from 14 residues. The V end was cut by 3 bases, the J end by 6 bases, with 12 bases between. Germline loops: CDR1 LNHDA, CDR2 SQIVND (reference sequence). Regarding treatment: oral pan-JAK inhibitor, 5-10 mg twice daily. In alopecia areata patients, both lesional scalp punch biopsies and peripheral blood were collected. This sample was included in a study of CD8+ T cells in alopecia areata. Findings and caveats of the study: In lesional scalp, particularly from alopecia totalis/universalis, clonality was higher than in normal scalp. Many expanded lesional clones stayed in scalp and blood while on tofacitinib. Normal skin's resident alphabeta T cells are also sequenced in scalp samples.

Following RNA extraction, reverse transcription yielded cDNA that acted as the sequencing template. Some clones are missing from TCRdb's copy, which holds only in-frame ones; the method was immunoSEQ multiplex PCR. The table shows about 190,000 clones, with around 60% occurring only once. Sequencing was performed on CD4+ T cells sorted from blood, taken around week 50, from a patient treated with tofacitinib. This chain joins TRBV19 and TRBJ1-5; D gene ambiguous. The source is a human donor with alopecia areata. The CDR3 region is CASSIRESLQPQHF. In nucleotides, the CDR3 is TGTGCCAGTAGTATCCGGGAGTCCCTTCAGCCCCAGCATTTT. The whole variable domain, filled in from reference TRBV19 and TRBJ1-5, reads DGGITQSPKYLFRKEGQNVTLSCEQNLNHDAMYWYRQDPGQGLRLIYYSQIVNDFQKGDIAEGYSVSREKKESFPLTVTSAQKNPTAFYLCASSIRESLQPQHFGDGTRLSIL.